The clone carrying this T cell receptor beta chain was recorded at least ten times. The entry originates in a study of shared clonotypes between healthy human individuals. Looking at the study overall: Plates per donor: three CD4 naive, three CD4 memory, two CD8 naive, one CD8 memory.

The data were produced by immunoSEQ multiplex PCR, yet TCRdb's version contains in-frame clones alone and is incomplete. The table has roughly 76,000 clones, about 65% seen once; the top ten hold around 52%. V shed 0 bases and J shed 4 bases, with 6 bases lying between them. CDR1 and CDR2 (germline): MNHEY, SMNVEV (reference sequence). The CDR3 loop spans 13 amino acids. The clonotype comes from a man under 40 in good health. Sequencing used memory CD8+ T cells sorted from blood. Subset in this sample: CD45RO+ cells pooled with CCR7-negative TemRA cells. The V gene is TRBV27, the J gene TRBJ1-2; no clear D. Written as DNA, the CDR3 is TGTGCCAGCAGTTTATCTAACAGCTATGGCTACACCTTC. It yields the protein CASSLSNSYGYTF.